This T cell receptor beta chain is from a study of blood T cells in healthy people across ages. Overall study findings and caveats: Comparison with aged donors showed that long-lived donors had more naive CD4+ cells and higher diversity. It was held that diversity estimates obtained from one million T cells represented underestimates.

At least ten counts were recorded for this clonotype. Its specificity is unknown. V trimming: 6 bases; J trimming: 0 bases; junction bases outside the gene matches: 4. Germline V gene lookup returns CDR1 SQVTM and CDR2 ANQGSEA. The CDR3 contains 14 residues. Collection of 8.5 to 10 milliliters of peripheral blood was performed for each donor. Total RNA amounts of at least 6 micrograms were extracted per sample. Sample-barcoded 5' priming and a J-beta primer mix drove a second PCR of about 6 to 12 cycles. TCRdb fed the 5' RACE reads into MiXCR, producing one record per CDR3 protein. The repertoire holds over a million distinct CDR3 sequences, with 42% as singletons.

The chain is built from TRBV29-1 and TRBJ2-1; 8 bases agree with TRBD2. The material sequenced was blood. This TCR was sampled from a woman under 30 in good health. DNA for the CDR3: TGCAGCGTGGCTAGCGGGTCCTCCTACAATGAGCAGTTCTTC. As protein: CSVASGSSYNEQFF.